This is a list of T cell receptor beta chains from one sample in a study of T cells in Graves' hyperthyroidism and ophthalmopathy. Each CDR3 protein gets one entry after TCRdb re-called the multiplex PCR reads with MiXCR. Of under 350,000 distinct CDR3 sequences detected, 25% appear once; the ten largest clones hold about 25%. Source material: blood. The receptors stem from a man aged 35 to 55 with Graves' hyperthyroidism that later progressed to Graves' ophthalmopathy. Both conserved end residues are part of each CDR3. Each record gives: V gene, D gene, CDR3 length, J gene, clone size, CDR3 DNA, CDR3 protein. The D gene is left open where the match is weak. Size values are once, few and many counts, or a class for expanded clones, and some rows have none.

>TRBV15|TRBD2|15|TRBJ2-5|NA
TGTGCCACCAGCAGAGATACTAGCGGCCAAGAGACCCAGTACTTC
CATSRDTSGQETQYF
>TRBV10-3|TRBD1|15|TRBJ2-7|many
TGTGCCATCAGTGAATCGACAGGGGAATCCTACGAGCAGTACTTC
CAISESTGESYEQYF
>TRBV7-9|NA|15|TRBJ1-1|NA
TGTGCCAGCAGCCCACGAGGGAACATGAACACTGAAGCTTTCTTT
CASSPRGNMNTEAFF
>TRBV27|TRBD1|16|TRBJ2-5|NA
TGTGCCAGCAGCTCACTAGGGACAGGGAGGGTTGAGACCCAGTACTTC
CASSSLGTGRVETQYF
>TRBV7-2|NA|11|TRBJ2-5|many
TGTGCCAGCAGCTTGTGGGAGACCCAGTACTTC
CASSLWETQYF
>TRBV12-3/TRBV12-4|NA|13|TRBJ2-5|NA
TGTGCCAGCAGGAGGGGAGGGGGCGAGACCCAGTACTTC
CASRRGGGETQYF
>TRBV5-1|TRBD2|14|TRBJ2-5|many
TGCGCCAGCAGCTTAGCGGGAGCAGGGGAGACCCAGTACTTC
CASSLAGAGETQYF
>TRBV6-4|NA|15|TRBJ1-2|once
TGTGCCAGCAGTGAACACGGGGGAGGTGCGGGTGGCTACACCTTC
CASSEHGGGAGGYTF
>TRBV5-1|TRBD2|15|TRBJ2-5|many
TGCGCCAGCAGCTTGGCCGGCAGCGGGAAAGAGACCCAGTACTTC
CASSLAGSGKETQYF
>TRBV11-2|NA|13|TRBJ2-5|NA
TGTGCCAGCAGCCCGTTCAGTTATGAGACCCAGTACTTC
CASSPFSYETQYF
>TRBV28|NA|13|TRBJ2-5|NA
TGTGCCAGCAGCGAGGGTTCTCGGGAGACCCAGTACTTC
CASSEGSRETQYF
>TRBV11-2|TRBD2|17|TRBJ2-5|many
TGTGCCAGCAGCTTAGGACAAAGACTAGCGGGGAGGGAGACCCAGTACTTC
CASSLGQRLAGRETQYF
>TRBV7-9|TRBD1|13|TRBJ2-5|many
TGTGCCAGTAAAAACACAGGGGAAGAGACCCAGTACTTC
CASKNTGEETQYF
>TRBV27|NA|14|TRBJ2-7|once
TGTGCCAGCAGTTTATCGGACCGATCCTACGAGCAGTACTTC
CASSLSDRSYEQYF
>TRBV29-1|TRBD1|14|TRBJ2-5|NA
TGCAGCGTAAAGACAGGGAGCGCGCCCGAGACCCAGTACTTC
CSVKTGSAPETQYF
>TRBV6-1|NA|16|TRBJ2-5|NA
TGTGCCAGCAGTGAAGCGCTAAGGGGGATCGGGGAGACCCAGTACTTC
CASSEALRGIGETQYF
>TRBV7-7|TRBD1|15|TRBJ2-2|many
TGTGCTAGCAGCCAAGACAGGGAGAACACCGGGGAGCTGTTTTTT
CASSQDRENTGELFF
>TRBV28|NA|15|TRBJ2-5|many
TGTGCCAGCAGTCCTCCATTCGGCGGAACGTGGACCCAGTACTTC
CASSPPFGGTWTQYF
>TRBV7-9|TRBD1|14|TRBJ2-7|many
TGTGCCAGCAGTCAGGGACAGGGAACCTACGAGCAGTACTTC
CASSQGQGTYEQYF
>TRBV11-2|NA|13|TRBJ2-2|few
TGTGCCAGCAGCTTTGGGGGTTCCGGGGAGCTGTTTTTT
CASSFGGSGELFF
>TRBV24-1|NA|12|TRBJ2-5|many
TGTGCCACCAGTGATAGACAAGAGACCCAGTACTTC
CATSDRQETQYF
>TRBV18|NA|15|TRBJ2-5|many
TGTGCCAGCTCGGATAACCAGGGGTCCGAAGAGACCCAGTACTTC
CASSDNQGSEETQYF
>TRBV6-5|NA|15|TRBJ1-6|many
TGTGCCAGCAGCCCACCCCAGGGGCGAGATTCACCCCTCCACTTT
CASSPPQGRDSPLHF
>TRBV7-3|NA|13|TRBJ1-2|many
TGTGCCAGCAGCTTAGCGGGAAATGATGGCTACACCTTC
CASSLAGNDGYTF
>TRBV11-1|NA|15|TRBJ1-1|many
TGTGCCAGCAGCAGAGCACCTTTAGGGAACACTGAAGCTTTCTTT
CASSRAPLGNTEAFF
>TRBV7-3|NA|13|TRBJ1-1|many
TGTGCCAGCAGCTTAACTCAAAACACTGAAGCTTTCTTT
CASSLTQNTEAFF
>TRBV11-2|NA|15|TRBJ1-5|many
TGTGCCAGCAGCTTAGAAAGGGGTAACAATCAGCCCCAGCATTTT
CASSLERGNNQPQHF
>TRBV25-1|NA|14|TRBJ1-2|many
TGTGCCAGCAGTGAAACAGCGGGGGTCTATGGCTACACCTTC
CASSETAGVYGYTF
>TRBV6-5|NA|13|TRBJ2-3|many
TGTGCCAGCATGGCTAGCACCTCAGATACGCAGTATTTT
CASMASTSDTQYF
>TRBV7-2|NA|14|TRBJ2-2|NA
TGTGCATCGCCTGGACAGTTGAACACCGGGGAGCTGTTTTTT
CASPGQLNTGELFF
>TRBV6-1|TRBD1|15|TRBJ1-2|few
TGTGCCAGCACGGGAGACCGGGACAGCCACTATGGCTACACCTTC
CASTGDRDSHYGYTF
>TRBV7-2|NA|16|TRBJ2-5|NA
TGTGCCAGCAGCTTATCCAGGTTGCAGGGAGGCGAGACCCAGTACTTC
CASSLSRLQGGETQYF
>TRBV20-1|NA|13|TRBJ1-5|many
TGCAGTGCGGGGGGACCTAACAATCAGCCCCAGCATTTT
CSAGGPNNQPQHF
>TRBV27|TRBD1|13|TRBJ1-2|NA
TGTGCCAGCAGTCCTGGGACAGGGCTTGGCTACACCTTC
CASSPGTGLGYTF
>TRBV6-1|NA|12|TRBJ2-7|NA
TGTGCCAGCAAAATTCAACAGAGCGAGCAGTACTTC
CASKIQQSEQYF
>TRBV10-3|NA|14|TRBJ2-4|NA
TGTGCCACGCAAGACCCTTTAGCCAAAAACATTCAGTACTTC
CATQDPLAKNIQYF
>TRBV9|NA|12|TRBJ2-2|NA
TGTGCCAGCAGCCCCGGACTCGGGGAGCTGTTTTTT
CASSPGLGELFF
>TRBV18|TRBD2|18|TRBJ2-5|NA
TGTGCCAGCTCACCACGAGTAGGTCTAGCGGGACGAAAAGAGACCCAGTACTTC
CASSPRVGLAGRKETQYF
>TRBV4-3|TRBD1|16|TRBJ1-6|NA
TGCGCCAGCAGCGACGACAGGGTGAGGCATAATTCACCCCTCCACTTT
CASSDDRVRHNSPLHF
>TRBV27|TRBD2|14|TRBJ2-7|many
TGTGCCAGCAGTAAACTAGCGGGACCCTACGAGCAGTACTTC
CASSKLAGPYEQYF
>TRBV4-1|NA|14|TRBJ1-1|many
TGCGCCAGCAGCCAAGGGGACGGGGGGTTTCGGGCTTTCTTT
CASSQGDGGFRAFF
>TRBV2|TRBD1|14|TRBJ1-2|many
TGTGCCAGCATTCGACAGGGGGAGGGCTATGGCTACACCTTC
CASIRQGEGYGYTF